This T cell receptor beta chain was captured in a study of T cell responses to AZD1222 COVID-19 vaccine. General study findings and limits: Only after the peak T cell response were repertoires sampled.

To note about this clone: Its antigen remains unknown.

Measured with immunoSEQ multiplex PCR; TCRdb has only the in-frame clones, and not every one. The repertoire holds around 80,000 clones, with approximately 85% as singletons. V lost 5 bases and J lost 3, with 10 bases in between. CDR3 length equals 13 residues. CDR1 is LNHDA, CDR2 SQIVND, per germline (reference sequence). The specimen comprised peripheral blood, sampled 28 days after the second AZD1222 dose. The chain is built from TRBV19 and TRBJ2-5; D gene ambiguous. This receptor was identified in an adult who received the AZD1222 COVID-19 vaccine. This CDR3 is CASSVARKETQYF. For the CDR3, the DNA is TGTGCCAGTAGTGTCGCCAGAAAAGAGACCCAGTACTTC. The variable domain in full, completed from reference TRBV19 and TRBJ2-5, reads DGGITQSPKYLFRKEGQNVTLSCEQNLNHDAMYWYRQDPGQGLRLIYYSQIVNDFQKGDIAEGYSVSREKKESFPLTVTSAQKNPTAFYLCASSVARKETQYFGPGTRLLVL.